A single sample gave rise to the 2 T cell receptor beta chains below, sequenced in a study of OX40 agonist ivuxolimab in advanced cancers. Library construction relied on the immunoSEQ multiplex PCR assay. TCRdb provides this immuneACCESS table in a form limited to in-frame rearrangements. Some clones are lacking; in checked studies, under half of them reflect an unresolved V gene, and why the rest are absent is not known. A total of under 90,000 clones appear in this sample, approximately 88% of them only once. The top ten clonotypes cover roughly 2% of the sample. The sequenced sample was CD4+ or CD8+ T cells sorted from blood, obtained in a trial of the OX40 agonist ivuxolimab. The receptors derive from an adult with an advanced solid tumor such as melanoma, head and neck, liver or kidney cancer.

The chain has TRBV10-1 and TRBJ1-1; 10 bases fit TRBD1. V lost 6 bases and J lost 10; bases outside the gene matches: 8. In germline, CDR1 is WNHNN, CDR2 SYGVQD (reference sequence). This CDR3 is built from 13 residues. The CDR3 bases are TGCGCCAGCAGCCTAAACCGGGACAGGGGAGCTTTCTTT. Translating it yields CASSLNRDRGAFF.

The chain uses TRBV5-1 and TRBJ2-2, with D unclear. CDR3 size: 13 residues. Per the germline V gene, CDR1 is SGHRS and CDR2 is YFSETQ. Trimming removed 6 bases from V and 2 bases from J, with 8 bases in between. CDR3 protein: CASKDGNTGELFF. The CDR3 region has the DNA TGCGCCAGCAAGGACGGCAACACCGGGGAGCTGTTTTTT.